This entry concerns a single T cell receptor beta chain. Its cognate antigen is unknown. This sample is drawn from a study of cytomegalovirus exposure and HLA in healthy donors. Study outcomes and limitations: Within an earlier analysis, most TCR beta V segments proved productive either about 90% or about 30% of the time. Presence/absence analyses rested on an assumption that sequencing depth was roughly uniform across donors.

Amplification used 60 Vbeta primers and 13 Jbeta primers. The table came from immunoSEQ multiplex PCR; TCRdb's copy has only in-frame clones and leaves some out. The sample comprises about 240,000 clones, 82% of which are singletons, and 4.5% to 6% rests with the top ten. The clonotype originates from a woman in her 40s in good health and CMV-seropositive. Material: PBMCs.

The DNA of the CDR3 is TGTGCCAGCTCACCGTTGGGACAGGCCTACAATGAGCAGTTCTTC. Its translation is CASSPLGQAYNEQFF. V and J are TRBV18 and TRBJ2-1, with 8 bases lining up with TRBD1. The CDR3 totals 15 residues. Trimming cost V 3 bases and J 2 bases; bases outside gene matches: 3. The germline V gene encodes CDR1 KGHSH and CDR2 LQKENI.